These 7 T cell receptor beta chains were all obtained from the same sample, sequenced in a study of shared clonotypes between healthy human individuals. Produced via immunoSEQ multiplex PCR; TCRdb's table is partial and in-frame only. This sample has some 1,100,000 clones; around three quarters occur once, and the top ten carry under 0.65%. The sample was memory CD4+ T cells from PBMCs. The subset was: CD45RA-negative fraction. All receptors derive from a man aged 18-30 years in good health. Some clones in this sample may be carry-over from other donors' samples.

Only one count was recorded for this clone. The V gene is TRBV9, the J gene TRBJ1-1; 7 nucleotides line up with TRBD1. Germline V gives CDR1 SGDLS, CDR2 YYNGEE. Trimming removed 3 bases from V and 1 base from J; junction bases left unmatched: 3. The CDR3 covers 14 residues. DNA of the CDR3: TGTGCCAGCAGCGCACGACAGGGGAACACTGAAGCTTTCTTT. Encoded protein: CASSARQGNTEAFF.

With respect to this clone: The germline gene is not matched at one end of the junction; a read error may be the cause. V gene TRBV10-2 combines with J gene TRBJ2-3; tentatively, D is TRBD2 (7 bases). Germline lookup yields CDR1 WSHSY and CDR2 SAAADI. The CDR3 has 15 amino acids. CDR3 in DNA: TGCGCCAGCAGACGGACAGCGACTAGCACAGATACGCGGTATTTT. Translation: CASRRTATSTDTRYF.

The V call is TRBV28, the J call TRBJ2-3, with TRBD2 identical over 7 bases. Germline V CDR1 and CDR2: MDHEN, SYDVKM. Trimming removed 6 bases from V and 6 bases from J; junction bases left unmatched: 15. This CDR3 contains 16 residues. The CDR3: CASRDSGEGLGDTQYF. CDR3 DNA: TGTGCCAGCAGGGATTCGGGGGAGGGCCTCGGGGATACGCAGTATTTT.

The gene calls are TRBV7-2 and TRBJ2-4; 8 bases match TRBD1. This CDR3 region has 14 residues. CDR1 is SGHTA, CDR2 FQGNSA, per germline. Trimming cost V 3 bases and J 11 bases; bases outside gene matches: 9. This chain's CDR3 is CASSLGQASLVQYF. Here the CDR3 DNA reads TGTGCCAGCAGCTTGGGACAGGCCAGTTTGGTTCAGTACTTC.

The rearrangement joins TRBV10-3 to TRBJ1-2; TRBD1 aligns across 11 bases. The CDR3 runs to 15 residues. J gave up 3 bases and V 2 bases, and 2 bases lay outside the gene matches. Germline V lookup: CDR1 ENHRY, CDR2 SYGVKD. CDR3 nucleotides: TGTGCCATCAGTGAGAGGGGACAGGGGGACTATGGCTACACCTTC. Encoded protein: CAISERGQGDYGYTF.

The chain is built from TRBV28 and TRBJ1-2, with 7 bases fitting TRBD1. Per germline, CDR1 MDHEN and CDR2 SYDVKM. This CDR3 is built from 16 residues. The trim removed 6 bases at V and 6 bases at J, leaving 16 bases unmatched. The CDR3 is CASSESAWDSRDGYTF. The CDR3 DNA follows: TGTGCCAGCAGCGAGTCCGCATGGGACAGTCGAGATGGCTACACCTTC.

The V call is TRBV4-1, the J call TRBJ2-5, with D tentatively TRBD2 (5 bases). Germline CDR1 is MGHRA and CDR2 is YSYEKL. CDR3 size: 14 residues. Trimming cost V 1 base and J 6 bases, with 12 bases left between them. This CDR3 reads CASSQGERGKTQYF. The CDR3 bases are TGCGCCAGCAGCCAAGGGGAGCGAGGGAAGACCCAGTACTTC.